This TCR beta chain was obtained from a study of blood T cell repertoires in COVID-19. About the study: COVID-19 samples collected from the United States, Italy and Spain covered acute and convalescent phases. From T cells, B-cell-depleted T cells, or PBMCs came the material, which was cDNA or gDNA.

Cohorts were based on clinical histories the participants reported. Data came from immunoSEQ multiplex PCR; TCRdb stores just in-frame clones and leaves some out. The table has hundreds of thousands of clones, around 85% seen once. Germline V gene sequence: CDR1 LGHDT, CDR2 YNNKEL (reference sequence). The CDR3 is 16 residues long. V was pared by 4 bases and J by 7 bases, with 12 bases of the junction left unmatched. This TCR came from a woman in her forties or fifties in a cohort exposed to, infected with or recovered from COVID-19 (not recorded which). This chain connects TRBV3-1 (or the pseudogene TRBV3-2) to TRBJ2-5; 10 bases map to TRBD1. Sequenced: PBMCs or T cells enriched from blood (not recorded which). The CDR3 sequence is CASSRRQGAFAGTQYF. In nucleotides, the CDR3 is TGTGCCAGCAGCCGTCGACAGGGGGCATTTGCAGGGACCCAGTACTTC.